The rows below give T cell receptor beta chains drawn from one sample of a study of blood T cell repertoires in COVID-19. Sequenced by immunoSEQ multiplex PCR; TCRdb stores in-frame clones only, minus some. Of just over 300,000 clones detected, about 90% appear once; the ten largest clones hold roughly 4.3%. The specimen sequenced was PBMCs or T cells enriched from blood (not recorded which). These receptors were obtained from a woman aged 18-35 years with acute COVID-19. CDR3s include the opening cysteine and the closing phenylalanine or tryptophan.

TRBJ1-4,TRBV7-2,CASSLWAGTNEKLFF
TRBJ1-5,TRBV24-1,CATHRPVSNQPQHF
TRBJ1-1,TRBV5-1,CASKIEQNTEAFF
TRBJ2-4,TRBV2,CASSETGLYLPAAKNIQYF
TRBJ2-7,TRBV28,CASRITGTGGEQYF
TRBJ2-7,TRBV28,CASSYTSGTGADEQYF
TRBJ1-6,TRBV19,CASSIAGQGDSPLHF
TRBJ1-1,TRBV7-3,CASSHTGGKAEAFF
TRBJ2-7,TRBV2,CASRPGHFVGSF
TRBJ2-7,TRBV28,CASNPGTLPYEQYF
TRBJ2-1,TRBV7-9,CASSLIQGANEQFF
TRBJ2-3,TRBV27,CASSSLGAGDKDTQYF
TRBJ1-5,TRBV9,CASSEGNQPQHF
TRBJ1-2,TRBV7-3,CASSSALNYGYTF
TRBJ1-1,TRBV6-5,CASRVQVNTEAFF
TRBJ1-1,TRBV6-5,CASSYLGLPRDTEAFF
TRBJ2-2,TRBV27,CASSWDRADTGELFF
TRBJ2-1,TRBV7-9,CASSPPWIALTHNEQFF
TRBJ1-2,TRBV5-1,CASSLAQGSGYTF
TRBJ1-4,TRBV7-9,CASSLEGLRNEKLFF
TRBJ2-3,TRBV6-5,CASSYGPWGPDTQYF
TRBJ2-5,TRBV24-1,CATSDFSGNQETQYF
TRBJ2-3,TRBV5-1,CASSAETRSAQYF
TRBJ2-7,TRBV27,CASSLRQGIVYEQYF
TRBJ1-3,TRBV7-9,CASSEQGSGNTIYF
TRBJ2-5,TRBV5-1,CASRLKGQTSQETQYF
TRBJ2-3,TRBV5-1,CASSLPRGLFDTQYF
TRBJ2-1,TRBV5-1,CASSFEGDSSYNEQFF
TRBJ2-7,TRBV19,CASSIKAGYHTSYEQYF
TRBJ1-5,TRBV10-2,CASGGGRNNQPQHF
TRBJ2-6,TRBV5-1,CASSFTSGLSGANVLTF
TRBJ1-1,TRBV30,CAWSRQGGSEAFF
TRBJ2-1,TRBV10-3,CAISEQLAGVNEQFF
TRBJ2-7,TRBV4-1,CASSPLGDRGPPGRGHEQYF
TRBJ2-3,TRBV7-9,CASSSSSGRDPDTQYF